The present entry profiles one T cell receptor beta chain with its context. Its antigen is unidentified. Data came from immunoSEQ multiplex PCR; TCRdb stores just in-frame clones and leaves some out. The sample includes 30,000 to 40,000 clones, about 95% of them seen just once. This sample stems from a study of circulating and synovial CD4+ cells in juvenile arthritis. Study-wide findings and caveats: Measured synovium overlap likely understates the true shared repertoire.

Germline assignment: CDR1 SGHAT and CDR2 FQNNGV. Trimming at V came to 5 bases and at J to 5 bases, leaving 5 bases not matched to a gene. The CDR3 is 13 residues long. Sequencing was done on a sample of CD4+ T cells from blood. This chain joins TRBV11-2 and TRBJ1-2; 7 bases align to TRBD1. The sequence was obtained from a human donor with juvenile idiopathic arthritis. CDR3 bases: TGTGCCAGCAGCCAGGGGGTGGATTATGGCTACACCTTC. It specifies CASSQGVDYGYTF.